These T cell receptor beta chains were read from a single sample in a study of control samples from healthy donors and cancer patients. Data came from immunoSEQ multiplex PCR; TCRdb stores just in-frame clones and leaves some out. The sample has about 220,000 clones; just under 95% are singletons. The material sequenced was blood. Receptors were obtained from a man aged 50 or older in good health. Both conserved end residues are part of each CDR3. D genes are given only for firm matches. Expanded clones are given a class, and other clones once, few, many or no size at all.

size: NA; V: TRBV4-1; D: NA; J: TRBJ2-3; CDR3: CASSQDIGADTQYF; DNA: TGCGCCAGCAGCCAAGATATTGGGGCAGATACGCAGTATTTT
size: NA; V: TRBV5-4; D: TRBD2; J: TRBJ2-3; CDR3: CASSNLQRGSQYF; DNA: TGTGCCAGCAGCAACCTTCAGCGGGGGAGCCAGTATTTT
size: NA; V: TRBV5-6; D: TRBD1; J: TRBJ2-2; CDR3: CASSPGQGAYTGELFF; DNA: TGTGCCAGCAGCCCGGGACAGGGGGCGTACACCGGGGAGCTGTTTTTT
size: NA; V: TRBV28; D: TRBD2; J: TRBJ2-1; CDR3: CASIWSGGSNEQFF; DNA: TGTGCCAGCATCTGGAGCGGGGGAAGCAATGAGCAGTTCTTC
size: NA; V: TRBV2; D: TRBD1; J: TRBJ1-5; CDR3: CASSERGQGYLAQHF; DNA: TGTGCCAGCAGTGAGAGGGGACAGGGGTATTTGGCCCAGCATTTT
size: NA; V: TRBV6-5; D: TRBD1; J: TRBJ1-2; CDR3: CASSSPGQGNYGYTF; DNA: TGTGCCAGCAGTTCGCCGGGACAGGGGAACTATGGCTACACCTTC
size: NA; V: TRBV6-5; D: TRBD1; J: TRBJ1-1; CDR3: CASSLTDRGYTEAFF; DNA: TGTGCCAGCAGCTTAACCGACAGGGGGTACACTGAAGCTTTCTTT
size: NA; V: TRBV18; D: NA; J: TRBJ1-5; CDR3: CASSPGEGSYQPQHF; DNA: TGTGCCAGCTCACCAGGTGAGGGGTCGTATCAGCCCCAGCATTTT
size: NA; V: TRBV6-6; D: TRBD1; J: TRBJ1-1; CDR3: CASSPLQGALGTEAFF; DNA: TGTGCCAGCAGTCCACTACAGGGGGCGCTGGGCACTGAAGCTTTCTTT
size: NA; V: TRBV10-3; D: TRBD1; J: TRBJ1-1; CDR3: CAISFKQGAGDTEAFF; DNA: TGTGCCATCAGCTTTAAACAGGGGGCAGGTGACACTGAAGCTTTCTTT
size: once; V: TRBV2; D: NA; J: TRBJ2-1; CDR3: CASMRGGDLNEQFF; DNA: TGTGCCAGCATGCGAGGGGGAGACCTCAATGAGCAGTTCTTC
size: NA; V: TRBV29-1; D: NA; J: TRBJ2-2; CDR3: CSVGQGSTGELFF; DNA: TGCAGCGTTGGGCAGGGGAGCACCGGGGAGCTGTTTTTT
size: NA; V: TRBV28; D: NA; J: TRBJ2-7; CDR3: CASREIGNEQYF; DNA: TGTGCCAGCAGGGAAATTGGGAACGAGCAGTACTTC
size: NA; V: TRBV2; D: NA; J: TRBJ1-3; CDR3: CASSEALGARGNTIYF; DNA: TGTGCCAGCAGTGAAGCCTTGGGGGCGCGGGGAAACACCATATATTTT
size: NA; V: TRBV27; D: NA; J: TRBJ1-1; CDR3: CASSLFGGTNTEAFF; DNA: TGTGCCAGCAGTTTATTTGGGGGCACGAACACTGAAGCTTTCTTT
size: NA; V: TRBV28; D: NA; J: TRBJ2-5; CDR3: CASSLWPAETQYF; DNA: TGTGCCAGCAGTTTATGGCCGGCTGAGACCCAGTACTTC
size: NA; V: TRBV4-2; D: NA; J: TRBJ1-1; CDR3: CASSQGGQRMNTEAFF; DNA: TGTGCCAGCAGCCAAGGGGGCCAGCGGATGAACACTGAAGCTTTCTTT
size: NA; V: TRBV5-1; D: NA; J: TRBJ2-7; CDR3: CASSVTGLSSYEQYF; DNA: TGCGCCAGCAGCGTTACGGGGCTTAGCTCCTACGAGCAGTACTTC
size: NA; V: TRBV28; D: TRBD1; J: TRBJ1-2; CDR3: CASSLGAGGFGGYTF; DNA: TGTGCCAGCAGTTTAGGGGCAGGGGGCTTCGGTGGCTACACCTTC
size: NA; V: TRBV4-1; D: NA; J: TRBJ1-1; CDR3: CASSLQGRVTEAFF; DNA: TGCGCCAGCAGCCTTCAGGGCAGGGTTACTGAAGCTTTCTTT
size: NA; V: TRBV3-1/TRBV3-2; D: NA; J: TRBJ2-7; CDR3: CASSQEYFPFSYEQYF; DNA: TGTGCCAGCAGCCAAGAATATTTCCCCTTCTCCTACGAGCAGTACTTC
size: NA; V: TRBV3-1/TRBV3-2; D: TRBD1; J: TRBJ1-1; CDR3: CASSSPADRASAFF; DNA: TGTGCCAGCAGCTCCCCAGCCGACAGGGCTTCAGCTTTCTTT
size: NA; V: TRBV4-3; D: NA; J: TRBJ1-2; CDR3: CASSQDKGAYGYTF; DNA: TGCGCCAGCAGCCAAGATAAGGGAGCGTATGGCTACACCTTC
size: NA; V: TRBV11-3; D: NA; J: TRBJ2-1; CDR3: CASSSTGSYNEQFF; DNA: TGTGCCAGCAGCTCGACGGGGTCCTACAATGAGCAGTTCTTC
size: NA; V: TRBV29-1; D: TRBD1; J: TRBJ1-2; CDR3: CSVKPGQGNYGYTF; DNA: TGCAGCGTTAAACCGGGACAGGGTAACTATGGCTACACCTTC
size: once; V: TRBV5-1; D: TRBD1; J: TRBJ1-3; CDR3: CASSFTGEGNTIYF; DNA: TGCGCCAGCAGCTTCACAGGGGAAGGAAACACCATATATTTT
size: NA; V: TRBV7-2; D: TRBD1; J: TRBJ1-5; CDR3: CASSRDRGFVAQHF; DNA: TGTGCCAGCAGCCGGGACAGGGGGTTTGTGGCCCAGCATTTT
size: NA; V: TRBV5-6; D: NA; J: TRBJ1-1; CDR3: CASSPDRMNTEAFF; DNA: TGTGCCAGCAGCCCGGACAGAATGAACACTGAAGCTTTCTTT
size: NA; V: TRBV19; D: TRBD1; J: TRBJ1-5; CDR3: CASSIEQGGGQPQHF; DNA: TGTGCCAGTAGTATAGAACAAGGGGGCGGTCAGCCCCAGCATTTT
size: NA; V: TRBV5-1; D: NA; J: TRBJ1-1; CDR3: CASSLVVMNTEAFF; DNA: TGCGCCAGCAGCTTGGTCGTTATGAACACTGAAGCTTTCTTT
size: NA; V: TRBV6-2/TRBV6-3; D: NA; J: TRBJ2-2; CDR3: CASSYSKGQGTGELFF; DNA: TGTGCCAGCAGTTACTCGAAAGGCCAGGGAACGGGGGAGCTGTTTTTT
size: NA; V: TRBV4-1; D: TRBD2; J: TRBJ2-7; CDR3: CASSQTHSGGWEQYF; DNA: TGCGCCAGCAGCCAAACACATAGCGGGGGATGGGAGCAGTACTTC
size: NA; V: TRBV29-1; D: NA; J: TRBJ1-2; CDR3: CSVESFDGTFYGYTF; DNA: TGCAGCGTTGAATCTTTTGACGGTACGTTCTATGGCTACACCTTC
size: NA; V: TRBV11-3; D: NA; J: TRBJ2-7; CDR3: CASSRDMGYEQYF; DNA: TGTGCCAGCAGCCGGGACATGGGATACGAGCAGTACTTC
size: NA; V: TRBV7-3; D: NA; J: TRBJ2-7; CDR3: CASSFGPSAEQYF; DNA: TGTGCCAGCAGCTTCGGGCCGTCCGCCGAGCAGTACTTC
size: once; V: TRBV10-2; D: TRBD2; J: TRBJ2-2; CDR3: CAILSGGNTGELFF; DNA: TGCGCCATCCTTAGCGGGGGGAACACCGGGGAGCTGTTTTTT
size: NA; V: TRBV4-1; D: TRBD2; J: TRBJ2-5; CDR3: CASSQDFSGGASETQYF; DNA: TGCGCCAGCAGCCAAGACTTTAGCGGGGGGGCGTCTGAGACCCAGTACTTC
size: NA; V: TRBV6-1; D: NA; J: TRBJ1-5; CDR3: CASSEGWDQPQHF; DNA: TGTGCCAGCAGTGAGGGCTGGGATCAGCCCCAGCATTTT
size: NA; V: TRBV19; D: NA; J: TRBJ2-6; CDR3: CASSIGSGANVLTF; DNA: TGTGCCAGTAGTATCGGGTCTGGGGCCAACGTCCTGACTTTC
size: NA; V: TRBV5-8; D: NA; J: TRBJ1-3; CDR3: CASNLGQPGNTIYF; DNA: TGTGCCAGCAACCTAGGACAGCCTGGAAACACCATATATTTT
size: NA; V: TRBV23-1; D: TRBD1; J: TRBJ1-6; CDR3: CASSQAGTGWENSPLHF; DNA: TGCGCCAGCAGTCAGGCCGGGACAGGGTGGGAGAATTCACCCCTCCACTTT
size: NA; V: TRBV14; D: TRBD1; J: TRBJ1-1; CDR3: CASSQTGKGNTEAFF; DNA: TGTGCCAGCAGCCAGACAGGGAAGGGGAACACTGAAGCTTTCTTT
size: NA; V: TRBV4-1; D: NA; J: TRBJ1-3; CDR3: CASSQGGGGNTIYF; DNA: TGCGCCAGCAGCCAGGGCGGGGGGGGAAACACCATATATTTT
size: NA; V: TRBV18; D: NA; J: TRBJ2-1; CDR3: CASSRQDNEQFF; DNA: TGTGCCAGCTCACGGCAGGATAATGAGCAGTTCTTC
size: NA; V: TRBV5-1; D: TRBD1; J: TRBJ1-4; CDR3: CASSSDRGVTNEKLFF; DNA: TGCGCCAGCAGCTCGGACAGGGGCGTAACTAATGAAAAACTGTTTTTT
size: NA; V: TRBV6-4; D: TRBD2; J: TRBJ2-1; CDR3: CASRESSGGATEQFF; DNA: TGTGCCAGCAGGGAATCTAGCGGGGGGGCAACCGAGCAGTTCTTC
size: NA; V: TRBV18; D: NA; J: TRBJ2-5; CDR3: CASSPPQIKQETQYF; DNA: TGTGCCAGCTCCCCCCCTCAGATAAAACAAGAGACCCAGTACTTC
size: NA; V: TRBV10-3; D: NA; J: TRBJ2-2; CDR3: CAIRGGGLNTGELFF; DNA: TGTGCCATCCGAGGCGGCGGCCTGAACACCGGGGAGCTGTTTTTT
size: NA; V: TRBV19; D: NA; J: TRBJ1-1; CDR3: CASSPQNTEAFF; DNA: TGTGCCAGTAGTCCCCAAAACACTGAAGCTTTCTTT